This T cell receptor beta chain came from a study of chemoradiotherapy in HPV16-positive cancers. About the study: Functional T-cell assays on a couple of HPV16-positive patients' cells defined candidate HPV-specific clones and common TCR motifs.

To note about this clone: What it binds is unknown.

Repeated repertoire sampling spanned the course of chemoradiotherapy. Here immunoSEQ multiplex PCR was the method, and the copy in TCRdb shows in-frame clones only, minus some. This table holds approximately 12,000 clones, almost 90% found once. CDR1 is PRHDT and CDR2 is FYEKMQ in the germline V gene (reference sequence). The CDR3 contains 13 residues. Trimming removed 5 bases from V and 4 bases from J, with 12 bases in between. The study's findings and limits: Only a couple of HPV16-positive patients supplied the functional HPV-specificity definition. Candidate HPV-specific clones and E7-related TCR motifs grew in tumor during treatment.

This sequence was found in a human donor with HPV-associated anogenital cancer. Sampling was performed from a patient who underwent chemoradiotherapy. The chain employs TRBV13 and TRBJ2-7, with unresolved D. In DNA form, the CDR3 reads TGTGCCAGCAGCCCACCCGCGAGGTACGAGCAGTACTTC. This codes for CASSPPARYEQYF.